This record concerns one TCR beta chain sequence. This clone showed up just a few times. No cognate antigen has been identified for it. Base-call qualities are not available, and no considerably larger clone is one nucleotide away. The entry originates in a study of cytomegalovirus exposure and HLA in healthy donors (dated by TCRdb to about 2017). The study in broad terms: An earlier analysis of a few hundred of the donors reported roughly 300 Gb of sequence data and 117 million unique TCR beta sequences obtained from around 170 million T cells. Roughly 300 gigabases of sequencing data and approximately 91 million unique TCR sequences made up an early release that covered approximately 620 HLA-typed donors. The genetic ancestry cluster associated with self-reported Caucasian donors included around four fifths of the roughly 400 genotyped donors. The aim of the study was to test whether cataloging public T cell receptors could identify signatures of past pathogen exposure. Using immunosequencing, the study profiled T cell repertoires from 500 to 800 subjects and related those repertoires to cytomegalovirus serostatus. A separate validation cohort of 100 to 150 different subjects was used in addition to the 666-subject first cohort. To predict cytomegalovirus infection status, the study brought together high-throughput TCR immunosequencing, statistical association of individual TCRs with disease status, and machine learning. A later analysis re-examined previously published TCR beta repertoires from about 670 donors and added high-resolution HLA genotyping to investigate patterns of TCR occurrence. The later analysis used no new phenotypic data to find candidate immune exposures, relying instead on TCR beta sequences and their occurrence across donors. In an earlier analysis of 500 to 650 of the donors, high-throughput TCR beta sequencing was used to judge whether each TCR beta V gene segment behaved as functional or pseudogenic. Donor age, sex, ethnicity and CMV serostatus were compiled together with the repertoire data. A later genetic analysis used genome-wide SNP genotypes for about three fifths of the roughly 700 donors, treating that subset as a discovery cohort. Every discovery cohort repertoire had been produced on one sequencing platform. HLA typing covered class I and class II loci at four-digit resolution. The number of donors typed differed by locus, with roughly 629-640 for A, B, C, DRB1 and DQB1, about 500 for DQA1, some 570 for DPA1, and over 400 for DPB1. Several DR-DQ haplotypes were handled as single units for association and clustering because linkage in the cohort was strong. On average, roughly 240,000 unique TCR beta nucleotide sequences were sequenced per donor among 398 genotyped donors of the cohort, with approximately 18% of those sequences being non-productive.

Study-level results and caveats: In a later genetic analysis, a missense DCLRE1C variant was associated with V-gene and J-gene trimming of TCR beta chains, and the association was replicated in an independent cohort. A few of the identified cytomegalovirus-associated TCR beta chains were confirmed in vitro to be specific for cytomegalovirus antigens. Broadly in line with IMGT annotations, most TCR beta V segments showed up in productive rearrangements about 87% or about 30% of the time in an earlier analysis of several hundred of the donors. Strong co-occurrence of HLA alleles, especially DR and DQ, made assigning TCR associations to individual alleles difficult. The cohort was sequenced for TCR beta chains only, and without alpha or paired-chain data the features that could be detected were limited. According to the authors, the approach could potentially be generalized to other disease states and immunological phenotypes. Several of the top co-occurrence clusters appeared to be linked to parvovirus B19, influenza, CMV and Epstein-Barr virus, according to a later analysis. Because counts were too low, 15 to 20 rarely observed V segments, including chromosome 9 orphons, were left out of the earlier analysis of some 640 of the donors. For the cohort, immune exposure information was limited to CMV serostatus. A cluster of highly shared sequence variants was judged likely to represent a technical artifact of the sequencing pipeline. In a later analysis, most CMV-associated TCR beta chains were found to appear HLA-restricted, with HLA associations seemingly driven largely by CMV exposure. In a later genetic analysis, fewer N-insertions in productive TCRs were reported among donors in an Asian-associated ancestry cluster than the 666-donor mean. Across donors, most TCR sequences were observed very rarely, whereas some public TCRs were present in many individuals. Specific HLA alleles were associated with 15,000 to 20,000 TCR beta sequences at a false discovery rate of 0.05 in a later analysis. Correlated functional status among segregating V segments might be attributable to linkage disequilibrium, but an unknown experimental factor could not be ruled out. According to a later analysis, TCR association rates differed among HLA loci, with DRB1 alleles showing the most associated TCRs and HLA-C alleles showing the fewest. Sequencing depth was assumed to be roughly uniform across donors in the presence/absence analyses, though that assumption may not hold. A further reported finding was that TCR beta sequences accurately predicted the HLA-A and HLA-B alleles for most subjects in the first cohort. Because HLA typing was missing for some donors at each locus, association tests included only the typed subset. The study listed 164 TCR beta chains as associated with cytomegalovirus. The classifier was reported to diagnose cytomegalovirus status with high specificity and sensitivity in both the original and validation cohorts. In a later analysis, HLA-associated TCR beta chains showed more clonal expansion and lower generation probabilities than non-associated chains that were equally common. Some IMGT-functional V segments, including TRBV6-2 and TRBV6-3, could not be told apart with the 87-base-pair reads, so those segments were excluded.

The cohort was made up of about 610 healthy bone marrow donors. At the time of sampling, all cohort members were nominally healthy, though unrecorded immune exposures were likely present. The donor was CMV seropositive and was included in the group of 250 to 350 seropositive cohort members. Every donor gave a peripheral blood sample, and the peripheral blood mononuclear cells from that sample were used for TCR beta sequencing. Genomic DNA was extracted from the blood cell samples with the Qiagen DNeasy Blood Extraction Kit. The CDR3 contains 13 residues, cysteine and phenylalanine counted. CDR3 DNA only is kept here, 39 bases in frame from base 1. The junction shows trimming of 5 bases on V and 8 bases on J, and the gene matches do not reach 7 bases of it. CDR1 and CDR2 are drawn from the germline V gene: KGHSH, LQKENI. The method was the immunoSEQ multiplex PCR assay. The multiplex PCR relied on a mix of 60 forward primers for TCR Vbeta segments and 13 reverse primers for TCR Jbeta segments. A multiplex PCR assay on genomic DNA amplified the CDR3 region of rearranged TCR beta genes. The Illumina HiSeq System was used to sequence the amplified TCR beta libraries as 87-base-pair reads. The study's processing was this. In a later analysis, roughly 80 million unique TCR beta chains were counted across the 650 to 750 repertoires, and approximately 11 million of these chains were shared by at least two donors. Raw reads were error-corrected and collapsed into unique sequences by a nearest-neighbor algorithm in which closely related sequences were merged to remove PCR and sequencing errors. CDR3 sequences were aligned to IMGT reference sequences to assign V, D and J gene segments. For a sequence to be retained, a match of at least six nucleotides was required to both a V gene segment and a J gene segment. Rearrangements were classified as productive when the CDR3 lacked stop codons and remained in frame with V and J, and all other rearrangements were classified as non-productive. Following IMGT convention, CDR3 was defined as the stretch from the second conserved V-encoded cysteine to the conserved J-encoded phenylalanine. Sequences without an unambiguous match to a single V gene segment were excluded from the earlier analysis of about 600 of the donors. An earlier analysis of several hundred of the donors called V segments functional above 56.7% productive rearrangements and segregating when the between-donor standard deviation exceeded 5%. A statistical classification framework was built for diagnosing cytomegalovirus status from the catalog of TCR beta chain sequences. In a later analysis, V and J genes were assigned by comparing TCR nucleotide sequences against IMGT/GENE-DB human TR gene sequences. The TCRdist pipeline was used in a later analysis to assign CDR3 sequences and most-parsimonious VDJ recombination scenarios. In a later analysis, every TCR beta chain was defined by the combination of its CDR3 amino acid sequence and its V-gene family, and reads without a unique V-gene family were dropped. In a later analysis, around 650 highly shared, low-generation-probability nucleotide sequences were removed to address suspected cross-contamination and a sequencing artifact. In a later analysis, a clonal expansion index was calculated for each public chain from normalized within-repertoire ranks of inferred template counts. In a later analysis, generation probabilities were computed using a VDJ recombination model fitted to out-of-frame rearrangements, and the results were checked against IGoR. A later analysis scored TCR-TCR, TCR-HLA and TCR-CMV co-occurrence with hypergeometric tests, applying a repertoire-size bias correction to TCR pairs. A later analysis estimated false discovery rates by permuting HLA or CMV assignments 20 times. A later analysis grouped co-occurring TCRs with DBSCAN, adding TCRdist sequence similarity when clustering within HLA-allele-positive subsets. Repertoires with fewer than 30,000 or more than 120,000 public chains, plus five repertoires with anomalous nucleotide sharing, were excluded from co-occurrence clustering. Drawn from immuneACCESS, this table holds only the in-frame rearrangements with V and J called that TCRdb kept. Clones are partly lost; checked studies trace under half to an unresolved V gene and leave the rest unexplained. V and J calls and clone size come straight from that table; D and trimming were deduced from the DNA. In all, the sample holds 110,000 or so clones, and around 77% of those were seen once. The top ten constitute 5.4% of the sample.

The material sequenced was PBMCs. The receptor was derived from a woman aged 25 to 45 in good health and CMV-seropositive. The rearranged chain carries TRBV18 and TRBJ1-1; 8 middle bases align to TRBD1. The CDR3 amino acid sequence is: CASSYSQGEEAFF. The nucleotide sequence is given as TGTGCCAGCTCATATTCACAGGGGGAGGAAGCTTTCTTT. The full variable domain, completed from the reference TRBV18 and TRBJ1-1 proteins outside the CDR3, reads NAGVMQNPRHLVRRRGQEARLRCSPMKGHSHVYWYRQLPEEGLKFMVYLQKENIIDESGMPKERFSAEFPKEGPSILRIQQVVRGDSAAYFCASSYSQGEEAFFGQGTRLTVV.